The subject of this entry is one T cell receptor (beta chain). Profiled with immunoSEQ multiplex PCR; TCRdb holds only in-frame clones, not every one. Of approximately 88,000 clones in the sample, approximately 95% are singletons; the top ten hold about 4.5%. This sample was taken from a study of T cell changes during pregnancy in multiple sclerosis. Germline assignment: CDR1 SGHRS and CDR2 YFSETQ. Trimming shortened V by 0 bases and J by 3 bases, and 10 bases separated the two germline ends. The CDR3 is 14 amino acids. The gene calls are TRBV5-1 and TRBJ2-7; D is undetermined. This sequence originates from a female donor with multiple sclerosis, enrolled in a pregnancy study. Here the sequenced sample was peripheral blood, taken in the first trimester of pregnancy. CDR3 sequence: CASSLAPASYEQYF. The CDR3, as DNA: TGCGCCAGCAGCTTGGCCCCTGCGAGCTACGAGCAGTACTTC.